The clone carrying this TCR beta chain was observed a few times. Its antigen is currently unknown. The data were taken from a study of shared clonotypes between healthy human individuals. Data came from immunoSEQ multiplex PCR; TCRdb stores just in-frame clones and leaves some out. The sample lists 2 million to 2.5 million clones, under 95% seen once, with around 0.38% in the top ten. Study-level findings and limits: Despite large depth, rarefaction showed incomplete sorted-subset sequencing. The study found lower generation probabilities in non-shared clonotypes than in those shared by all four donors. Richness estimates generally favored naive over memory subsets. Researchers sampled only blood; tissue repertoires likely differ.

CDR3 length equals 15 residues. Germline values: CDR1 MDHEN, CDR2 SYDVKM. Germline trimming cut 4 bases from V and 4 bases from J; bases unmatched to any gene: 5. The J gene is TRBJ2-2, the V gene TRBV28, with 8 bases identical to TRBD1. The material sequenced was naive CD4+ T cells from PBMCs. The subset here: CD45RA+ positively selected. The receptor was isolated from a man younger than 35 in good health. Some clones in this sample may be carry-over from other donors' samples. The CDR3 nucleotides read TGTGCCAGCAGTTCCCCGGACAGGGCCACCGGGGAGCTGTTTTTT. Translation: CASSSPDRATGELFF.